What follows describes a single T cell receptor (beta chain). These data are taken from a study of blood T cell repertoires in COVID-19. Measured with immunoSEQ multiplex PCR; TCRdb has only the in-frame clones, and not every one. The sample holds approximately 170,000 clones, approximately 85% seen once. The TCR was taken from a man older than 75 with COVID-19, enrolled during active disease. The sequenced sample was peripheral blood.

The CDR3 coding sequence is TGTGCCACCAGCAGAGAACAGCAAACCGGGGAGCTGTTTTTT. It translates to CATSREQQTGELFF. The chain combines TRBV15 with TRBJ2-2; the D is unclear. CDR3 length: 14 amino acids. The V end was cut by 0 bases, the J end by 5 bases, with 7 bases between. Germline V gene data show CDR1 as LNHNV and CDR2 as YYDKDF (reference sequence).